This T cell receptor (beta chain) was sequenced in a study of cytomegalovirus exposure and HLA in healthy donors. About the study: Unique TCRs from HLA-typed donors, 70 million to 85 million of them, were held in an early data release.

V dropped 3 bases and J dropped 7 bases, with 15 bases sitting between them. Germline CDR1 and CDR2: SGHTA and FQGNSA. The CDR3 covers 14 residues. Notes on the study in general: Specificity of three CMV-associated chains for CMV antigens was verified in vitro. No immune exposure information besides CMV serostatus was available.

Use of 60 Vbeta and 13 Jbeta primers characterized the PCR. Clones were read by immunoSEQ multiplex PCR, and TCRdb kept only the in-frame ones, dropping some. The profile shows about 92,000 clones, 77% of them singletons. A remark on this clone: Its antigen remains unidentified.

This rearrangement joins TRBV7-2 to TRBJ2-5, with D unclear. The receptor was derived from a man aged 45-60 years in good health and CMV-seropositive. The sample consisted of PBMCs. CDR3 in DNA: TGTGCCAGCAGCTTTGGATCTACCCGCGGGACCCAGTACTTC. Translation: CASSFGSTRGTQYF.